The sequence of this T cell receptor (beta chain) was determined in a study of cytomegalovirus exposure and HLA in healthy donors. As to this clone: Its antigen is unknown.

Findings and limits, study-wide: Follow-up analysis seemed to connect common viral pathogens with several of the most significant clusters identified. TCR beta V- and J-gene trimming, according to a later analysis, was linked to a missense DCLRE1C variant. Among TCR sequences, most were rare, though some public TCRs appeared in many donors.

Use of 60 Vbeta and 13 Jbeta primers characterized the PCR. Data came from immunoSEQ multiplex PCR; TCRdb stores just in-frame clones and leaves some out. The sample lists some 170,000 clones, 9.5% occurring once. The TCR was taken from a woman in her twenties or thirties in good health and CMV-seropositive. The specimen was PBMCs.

The CDR3 reads CASVTARHFNQPQHF. The DNA of the CDR3 is TGTGCCAGCGTGACAGCTAGACACTTCAATCAGCCCCAGCATTTT. The genes are TRBV6-1 and TRBJ1-5; possible D gene TRBD1, 5 bases. The CDR3 has 15 residues. The germline V gene has CDR1 MNHNS and CDR2 SASEGT. The V gene lost 8 bases and the J gene lost 3 bases, with 17 bases spanning the gap.